This T cell receptor beta chain was recorded in a study of regulatory T cells in long-lasting Graves disease. Construction of TCR beta libraries relied on iRepertoire HTBI primers and on Arm-PCR targeting CDR3 regions. MiXCR, run by TCRdb on the multiplex PCR reads, gives a single entry per CDR3 protein. The table lists some 320,000 distinct CDR3 sequences, 15% to 20% of them singletons, with about 39% in the top ten. Time point here: newly diagnosed GD, antithyroid drugs for less than 3 months. From PBMCs, RNA was extracted and then used to make the TCR library. Trimming stripped 5 bases from V and 0 bases from J, with 16 bases between. Germline V gene lookup returns CDR1 SGHTA and CDR2 FQGNSA. This CDR3 contains 16 residues.

This clonotype was sampled from a female donor with Graves disease. The starting material was peripheral blood mononuclear cells (PBMCs), obtained at new diagnosis, from a patient treated with antithyroid drugs. The rearrangement joins TRBV7-2 to TRBJ1-2; D might be TRBD1 (5 bases). The DNA for the CDR3 is TGTGCCAGCAGCCCGCGGACACTTGGGGCTAACTATGGCTACACCTTC. Translating gives CASSPRTLGANYGYTF.